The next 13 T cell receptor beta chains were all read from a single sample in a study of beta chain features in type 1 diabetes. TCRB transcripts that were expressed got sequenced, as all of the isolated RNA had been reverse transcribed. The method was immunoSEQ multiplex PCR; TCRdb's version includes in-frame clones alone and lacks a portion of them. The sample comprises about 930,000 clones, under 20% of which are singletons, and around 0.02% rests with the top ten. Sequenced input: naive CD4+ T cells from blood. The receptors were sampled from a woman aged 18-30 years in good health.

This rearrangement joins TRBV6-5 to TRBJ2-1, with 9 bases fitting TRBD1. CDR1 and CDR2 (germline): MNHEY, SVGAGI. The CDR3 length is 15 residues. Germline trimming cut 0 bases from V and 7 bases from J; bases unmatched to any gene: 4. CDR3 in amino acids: CASSYSGQGWNEQFF. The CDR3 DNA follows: TGTGCCAGCAGTTACTCAGGACAGGGGTGGAATGAGCAGTTCTTC.

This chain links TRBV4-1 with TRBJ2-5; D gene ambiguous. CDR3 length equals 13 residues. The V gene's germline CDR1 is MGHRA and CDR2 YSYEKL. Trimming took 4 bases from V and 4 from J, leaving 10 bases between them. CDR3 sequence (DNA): TGCGCCAGCAGCCTCGCGGTCCGAGAGACCCAGTACTTC. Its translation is CASSLAVRETQYF.

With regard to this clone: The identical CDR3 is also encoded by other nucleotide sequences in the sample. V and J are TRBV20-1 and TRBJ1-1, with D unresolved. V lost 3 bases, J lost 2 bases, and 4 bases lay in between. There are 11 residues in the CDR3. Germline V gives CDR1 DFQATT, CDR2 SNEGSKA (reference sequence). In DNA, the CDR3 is TGCAGTGCTAGTGGAAACACTGAAGCTTTCTTT. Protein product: CSASGNTEAFF.

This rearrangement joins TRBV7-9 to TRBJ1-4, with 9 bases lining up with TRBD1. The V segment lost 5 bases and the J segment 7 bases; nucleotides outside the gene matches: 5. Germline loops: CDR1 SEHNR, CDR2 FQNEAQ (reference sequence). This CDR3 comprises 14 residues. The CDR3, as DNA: TGTGCCAGCAGCGGACGGACAGGGGTTGAAAAACTGTTTTTT. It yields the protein CASSGRTGVEKLFF.

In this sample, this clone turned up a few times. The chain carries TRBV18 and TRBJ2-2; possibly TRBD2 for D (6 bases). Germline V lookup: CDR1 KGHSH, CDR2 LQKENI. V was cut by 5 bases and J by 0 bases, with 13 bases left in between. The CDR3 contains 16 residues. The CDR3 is CASSLSGTSNTGELFF. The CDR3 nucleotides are TGTGCCAGCTCATTGTCCGGGACTTCGAACACCGGGGAGCTGTTTTTT. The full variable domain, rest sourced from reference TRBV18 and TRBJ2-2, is NAGVMQNPRHLVRRRGQEARLRCSPMKGHSHVYWYRQLPEEGLKFMVYLQKENIIDESGMPKERFSAEFPKEGPSILRIQQVVRGDSAAYFCASSLSGTSNTGELFFGEGSRLTVL.

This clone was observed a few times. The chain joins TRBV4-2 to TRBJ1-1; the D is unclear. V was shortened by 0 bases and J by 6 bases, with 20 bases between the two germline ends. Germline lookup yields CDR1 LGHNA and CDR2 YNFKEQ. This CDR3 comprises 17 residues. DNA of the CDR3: TGTGCCAGCAGCCAAGATTACGCTGAGGGAGGGAGGGCTGAAGCTTTCTTT. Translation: CASSQDYAEGGRAEAFF.

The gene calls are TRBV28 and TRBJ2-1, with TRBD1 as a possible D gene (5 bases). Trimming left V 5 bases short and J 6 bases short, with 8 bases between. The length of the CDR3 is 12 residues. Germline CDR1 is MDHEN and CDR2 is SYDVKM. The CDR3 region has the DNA TGTGCCAGCAGTGCCCAGGGCAATGAGCAGTTCTTC. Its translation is CASSAQGNEQFF.

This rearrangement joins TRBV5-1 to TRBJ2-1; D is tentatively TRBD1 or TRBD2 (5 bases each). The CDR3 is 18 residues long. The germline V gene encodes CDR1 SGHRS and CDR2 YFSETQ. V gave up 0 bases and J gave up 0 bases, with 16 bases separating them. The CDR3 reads CASSLVGRLIRSYNEQFF. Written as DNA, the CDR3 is TGCGCCAGCAGCTTGGTGGGACGACTAATACGCTCCTACAATGAGCAGTTCTTC.

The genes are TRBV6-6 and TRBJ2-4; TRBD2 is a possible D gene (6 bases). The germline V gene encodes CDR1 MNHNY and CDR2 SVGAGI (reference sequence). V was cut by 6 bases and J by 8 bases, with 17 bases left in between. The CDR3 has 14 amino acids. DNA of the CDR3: TGTGCCAGCAGGGCGGGGTGGGAGACAGACATTCAGTACTTC. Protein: CASRAGWETDIQYF.

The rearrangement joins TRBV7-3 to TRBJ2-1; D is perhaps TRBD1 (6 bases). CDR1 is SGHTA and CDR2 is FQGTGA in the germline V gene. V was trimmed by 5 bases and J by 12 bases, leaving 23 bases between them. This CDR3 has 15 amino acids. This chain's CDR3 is CASSRGVLLSDRQFF. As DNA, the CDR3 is TGTGCCAGCAGCCGAGGAGTTCTCTTGTCGGACAGGCAGTTCTTC.

CDR3 amino acids: CASGLMGSYEQYF. CDR3 DNA sequence: TGTGCTAGTGGTTTAATGGGGTCCTACGAGCAGTACTTC. The rearrangement joins TRBV12-5 to TRBJ2-7; D not certain. The CDR3 has 13 residues. Germline V gene data show CDR1 as LGHNT and CDR2 as FRNRAP. The V end lost 3 bases, the J end lost 1 base, and 7 bases lay between the germline ends. Variable domain in full (rest from reference TRBV12-5 and TRBJ2-7): DARVTQTPRHKVTEMGQEVTMRCQPILGHNTVFWYRQTMMQGLELLAYFRNRAPLDDSGMPKDRFSAEMPDATLATLKIQPSEPRDSAVYFCASGLMGSYEQYFGPGTRLTVT.

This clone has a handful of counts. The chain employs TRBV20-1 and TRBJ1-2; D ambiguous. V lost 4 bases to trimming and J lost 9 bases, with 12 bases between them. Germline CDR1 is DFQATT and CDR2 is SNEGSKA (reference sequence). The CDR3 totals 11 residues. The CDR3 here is CSANWGARYTF. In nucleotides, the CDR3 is TGCAGTGCTAATTGGGGAGCCCGCTACACCTTC.

CDR3 residues: CAISDVRGGRGETQYF. The DNA for the CDR3 is TGTGCCATCAGTGATGTGCGAGGGGGGCGAGGTGAGACCCAGTACTTC. The chain carries TRBV10-3 and TRBJ2-5; either TRBD1 or TRBD2 may fit D (6 bases each). Deletions cut 3 bases from V and 5 bases from J, with 19 bases between. Germline V gene data show CDR1 as ENHRY and CDR2 as SYGVKD. This CDR3 contains 16 residues.